The clone carrying this T cell receptor beta chain has more than one count but fewer than ten. What it binds is unknown. These data belong to a study of CD8+CD57+ T cells in acquired aplastic anemia. Study in general: CD4+ and CD8+ cells, once sorted, gave DNA averaging roughly 3.2 ug.

Study-level points and caveats: The same twenty-nine CD8+ CDR3 sequences occurred in patients and in controls.

Sequenced patients had shown CD8+CD57+ cell expansion by flow cytometry. Severe acquired aplastic anemia was present in every patient. When blood sampling took place, the patients had received no therapy. Profiling of TCR beta VDJ combinations and CDR3 sequences used genomic DNA as template. In TCRdb, the reads were re-called with MiXCR into one record per CDR3 protein. The sample lists 220,000 or so distinct CDR3 sequences, about 60% seen once, with around three fifths in the top ten. The TCR was taken from a human donor with aplastic anemia. Sequencing used sorted CD4+, CD8+, or CD8+CD57+ T cells (not recorded which) from PBMCs.

The CDR3 nucleotides read TGTGCCAGCGGAACCGGGACAAGAGCCTACGAGCAGTACTTC. It yields the protein CASGTGTRAYEQYF. The chain is built from TRBV2 and TRBJ2-7, with TRBD1 as a possible D gene (6 bases). Trimming took off 8 bases at V and 2 bases at J, with 16 bases between the two ends. Germline V lookup: CDR1 SNHLY, CDR2 FYNNEI. This CDR3 contains 14 residues.